The sequence of this T cell receptor beta chain was determined in a study of shared clonotypes between healthy human individuals. Study results and caveats: Sample collection involved blood only; tissue repertoires are likely different.

On sorted subsets, replicate PCRs used 150 to 250 ng DNA, or some 28,000 T cell genomes. The data were produced by immunoSEQ multiplex PCR, yet TCRdb's version contains in-frame clones alone and is incomplete. The table lists 950,000 to 1,300,000 clones, about 76% of them singletons, with approximately 1.5% in the top ten. This CDR3 has 14 amino acids. Trimming pared 0 bases from V and 6 bases from J, leaving 11 bases between. Germline V gives CDR1 SNHLY, CDR2 FYNNEI. A remark on this clone: Antigen specificity is unknown.

The material sequenced was memory CD4+ T cells sorted from blood. This sample's subset: CD45RA-negative fraction. This TCR was sampled from a man aged 18 to 29 in good health. V is TRBV2 and J is TRBJ1-2, with D perhaps TRBD1 (5 bases). The DNA for the CDR3 is TGTGCCAGCAGTGAAGCGCTGAGGGACCATGGCTACACCTTC. The encoded protein is CASSEALRDHGYTF. The complete variable domain, with remaining parts taken from reference TRBV2 and TRBJ1-2, reads EPEVTQTPSHQVTQMGQEVILRCVPISNHLYFYWYRQILGQKVEFLVSFYNNEISEKSEIFDDQFSVERPDGSNFTLKIRSTKLEDSAMYFCASSEALRDHGYTFGSGTRLTVV.